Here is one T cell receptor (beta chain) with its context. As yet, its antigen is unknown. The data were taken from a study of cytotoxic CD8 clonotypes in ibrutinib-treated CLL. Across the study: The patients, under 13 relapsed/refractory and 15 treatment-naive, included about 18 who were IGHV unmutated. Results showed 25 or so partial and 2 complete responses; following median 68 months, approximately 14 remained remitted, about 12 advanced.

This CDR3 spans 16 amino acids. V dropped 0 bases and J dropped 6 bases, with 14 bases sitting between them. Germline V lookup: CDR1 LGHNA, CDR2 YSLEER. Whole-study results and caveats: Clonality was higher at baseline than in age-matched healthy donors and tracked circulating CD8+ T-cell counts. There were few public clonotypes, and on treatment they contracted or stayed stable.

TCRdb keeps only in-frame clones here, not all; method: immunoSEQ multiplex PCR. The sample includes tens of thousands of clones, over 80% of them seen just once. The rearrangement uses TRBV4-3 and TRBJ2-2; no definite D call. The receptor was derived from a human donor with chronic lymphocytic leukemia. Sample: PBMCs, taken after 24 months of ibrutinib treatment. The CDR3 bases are TGCGCCAGCAGCCAAGATGGGCTACTCTGGGCCGGGGAGCTGTTTTTT. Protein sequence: CASSQDGLLWAGELFF.